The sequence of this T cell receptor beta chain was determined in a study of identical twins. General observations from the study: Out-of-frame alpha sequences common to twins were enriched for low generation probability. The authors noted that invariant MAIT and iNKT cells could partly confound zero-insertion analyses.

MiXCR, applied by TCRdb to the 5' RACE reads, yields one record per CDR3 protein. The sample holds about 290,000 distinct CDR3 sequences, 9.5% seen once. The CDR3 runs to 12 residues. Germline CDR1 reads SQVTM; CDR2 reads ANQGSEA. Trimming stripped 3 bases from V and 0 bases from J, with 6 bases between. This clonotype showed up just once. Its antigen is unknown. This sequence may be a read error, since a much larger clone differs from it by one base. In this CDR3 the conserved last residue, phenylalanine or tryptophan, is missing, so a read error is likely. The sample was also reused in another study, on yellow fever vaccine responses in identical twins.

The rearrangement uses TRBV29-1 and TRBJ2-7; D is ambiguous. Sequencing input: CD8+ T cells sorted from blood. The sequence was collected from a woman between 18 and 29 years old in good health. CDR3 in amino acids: CSVEWGSYEQYY. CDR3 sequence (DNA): TGCAGCGTTGAGTGGGGCTCCTACGAGCAGTACTAC.